The rows below give T cell receptor beta chains drawn from one sample of a study of naive and memory T cell subsets. TCRdb reprocessed the UMI-ligation and nested PCR reads via MiXCR and lists one record per CDR3 protein. Among approximately 90,000 distinct CDR3 sequences listed, around 10% were seen once. Sequenced input: naive CD4+ T cells from blood. The receptors stem from a human donor in good health. The CDR3 runs from the conserved cysteine through the conserved F or W. A D gene is named only where the DNA matches it firmly. Clone size is shown for a subset of rows, as once, few, many or a class of expanded clone.

j_call,d_call,v_call,clone_size,cdr3_aa,cdr3_nt
TRBJ2-1,.,TRBV5-1,.,CASSKDNEQFF,TGCGCCAGCAGCAAGGACAATGAGCAGTTCTTC
TRBJ1-2,TRBD1,TRBV20-1,.,CSAPFQGDGYTF,TGCAGTGCCCCCTTCCAGGGGGATGGCTACACCTTC
TRBJ2-1,.,TRBV3-2,many,CASSQDFGDYRDDKQFF,TGTGCCAGCAGCCAAGATTTCGGGGACTACCGAGATGATAAGCAGTTCTTC
TRBJ2-5,TRBD1,TRBV29-1,.,CSVGTGRETQYF,TGCAGCGTTGGGACAGGCAGGGAGACCCAGTACTTC
TRBJ2-1,TRBD2,TRBV7-6,many,CASSLAASGRPSEQFF,TGTGCCAGCAGCTTAGCGGCTAGCGGGAGACCGAGTGAGCAGTTCTTC
TRBJ2-7,TRBD2,TRBV7-9,few,CASSSYLREGFEQYF,TGTGCCAGCAGCTCCTACTTACGGGAGGGCTTCGAGCAGTACTTC
TRBJ1-2,.,TRBV7-2,.,CASSLRGFYGYTF,TGTGCCAGCAGCTTACGTGGTTTCTATGGCTACACCTTC
TRBJ1-4,.,TRBV12-3/TRBV12-4,many,CASSHTGSREKLFF,TGTGCCAGCAGTCACACCGGATCTAGGGAGAAACTGTTTTTT
TRBJ1-2,.,TRBV18,.,CASSPLGQDGYTF,TGTGCCAGCTCACCACTTGGGCAGGATGGCTACACCTTC
TRBJ2-2,.,TRBV2,.,CASSGEAPGTGELFF,TGTGCCAGCAGTGGGGAGGCCCCGGGCACCGGGGAGCTGTTTTTT
TRBJ2-1,TRBD1,TRBV18,.,CASSEGQAYNEQFF,TGTGCCAGCTCAGAGGGACAGGCGTACAATGAGCAGTTCTTC
TRBJ2-7,TRBD2,TRBV6-2/TRBV6-3,few,CASSYSLAGGLYEQYF,TGTGCCAGCAGTTACTCGCTAGCGGGAGGGCTCTACGAGCAGTACTTC
TRBJ2-1,TRBD1,TRBV24-1,many,CATTRGQGNNEQFF,TGTGCCACCACCCGGGGACAGGGCAACAATGAGCAGTTCTTC
TRBJ2-7,TRBD2,TRBV19,.,CASSGPGGDRTYEQYF,TGTGCCAGTAGTGGCCCGGGGGGGGACCGCACCTACGAGCAGTACTTC
TRBJ2-5,.,TRBV5-1,.,CASSPRVTETQYF,TGCGCCAGCAGCCCCAGGGTTACAGAGACCCAGTACTTC
TRBJ1-1,.,TRBV2,few,CASSKNRTPNTEAFF,TGTGCCAGCAGCAAAAACAGGACTCCGAACACTGAAGCTTTCTTT
TRBJ2-4,.,TRBV7-2,many,CASSAPHVSIAKNIQYF,TGTGCCAGCAGCGCCCCACATGTCTCCATAGCCAAAAACATTCAGTACTTC
TRBJ1-2,.,TRBV7-9,many,CASSLGQVADYGYTF,TGTGCCAGCAGCTTAGGGCAGGTAGCTGACTATGGCTACACCTTC
TRBJ1-2,.,TRBV28,few,CASSLGGSPFYGYTF,TGTGCCAGCAGTTTGGGGGGGAGTCCTTTCTATGGCTACACCTTC
TRBJ1-5,.,TRBV6-2/TRBV6-3,.,CASSYSTRGGQPQHF,TGTGCCAGCAGTTACTCGACTAGGGGAGGACAGCCCCAGCATTTT
TRBJ1-1,.,TRBV20-1,few,CSARNRELNTEAFF,TGCAGTGCTAGGAACAGGGAGCTTAACACTGAAGCTTTCTTT
TRBJ1-1,.,TRBV20-1,few,CSASLGVGTEAFF,TGCAGTGCTAGCCTAGGGGTAGGCACTGAAGCTTTCTTT
TRBJ2-7,TRBD1,TRBV7-2,many,CASSRDRAYEQYF,TGTGCCAGCAGTAGGGACAGGGCCTACGAGCAGTACTTC
TRBJ1-2,.,TRBV4-2,few,CASSPPSVYGYTF,TGTGCCAGCAGCCCCCCCTCGGTCTATGGCTACACCTTC
TRBJ2-5,.,TRBV13,many,CASSLRDGETQYF,TGTGCCAGCAGCCTCCGGGACGGCGAGACCCAGTACTTC
TRBJ2-7,.,TRBV25-1,many,CASSESGRGYEQYF,TGTGCCAGCAGTGAATCCGGCCGGGGCTACGAGCAGTACTTC
TRBJ2-6,.,TRBV19,many,CASSRLGQGHSGANVLTF,TGTGCCAGTAGTAGGCTAGGTCAGGGCCACTCTGGGGCCAACGTCCTGACTTTC
TRBJ1-1,TRBD1,TRBV7-9,.,CASSVDRVETEAFF,TGTGCCAGCAGCGTAGACAGGGTTGAAACTGAAGCTTTCTTT
TRBJ2-7,.,TRBV12-3/TRBV12-4,many,CASSLGRSYEQYF,TGTGCCAGCAGTTTAGGCCGCTCCTACGAGCAGTACTTC
TRBJ2-7,.,TRBV10-2,.,CASSEGTGAYEQYF,TGCGCCAGCAGTGAAGGGACTGGCGCCTACGAGCAGTACTTC
TRBJ2-1,TRBD1,TRBV19,few,CATTKYRDRDNEQFF,TGTGCCACCACAAAGTACCGGGACAGGGACAATGAGCAGTTCTTC
TRBJ1-1,.,TRBV5-1,few,CASSFDGVLGNTEAFF,TGCGCCAGCAGCTTTGACGGGGTCTTGGGGAACACTGAAGCTTTCTTT
TRBJ2-3,TRBD2,TRBV7-2,.,CASSQAPRLAGGTDTQYF,TGTGCCAGCAGCCAGGCCCCCCGACTAGCGGGAGGGACAGATACGCAGTATTTT
TRBJ2-5,TRBD2,TRBV6-6,many,CASNRGGQETQYF,TGTGCCAGCAATCGCGGGGGACAAGAGACCCAGTACTTC
TRBJ1-3,.,TRBV5-1,few,CASSYSTGGNTIYF,TGCGCCAGCAGCTACTCGACAGGCGGAAACACCATATATTTT
TRBJ2-5,.,TRBV27,many,CASSRRDTQETQYF,TGTGCCAGCAGTCGAAGGGACACACAAGAGACCCAGTACTTC
TRBJ2-1,TRBD2,TRBV4-3,many,CASSRTSGGGYNEQFF,TGCGCCAGCAGCCGTACTAGCGGGGGGGGGTACAATGAGCAGTTCTTC
TRBJ2-5,TRBD2,TRBV15,.,CATSGGLAGGLVKTQYF,TGTGCCACCAGCGGCGGACTAGCGGGAGGGCTCGTGAAGACCCAGTACTTC
TRBJ2-7,TRBD1,TRBV3-1,few,CASSHYWTGGYEQYF,TGTGCCAGCAGCCATTACTGGACAGGGGGCTACGAGCAGTACTTC
TRBJ2-3,TRBD2,TRBV10-3,many,CATRTSEGTDTQYF,TGTGCCACAAGGACTAGCGAGGGCACAGATACGCAGTATTTT
TRBJ2-5,.,TRBV11-3,many,CASSPGRLANNQETQYF,TGTGCCAGCAGCCCGGGGAGGCTAGCAAACAACCAAGAGACCCAGTACTTC
TRBJ1-1,.,TRBV10-3,.,CAISESGEAFF,TGTGCCATCAGTGAGTCAGGTGAAGCTTTCTTT
TRBJ2-1,.,TRBV7-9,many,CASSLVTIYNEQFF,TGTGCCAGCAGCTTAGTTACCATATACAATGAGCAGTTCTTC
TRBJ2-7,TRBD1,TRBV6-6,few,CASRDTGTGAYEQYF,TGTGCCAGCAGGGATACCGGGACAGGGGCCTACGAGCAGTACTTC
TRBJ2-4,TRBD2,TRBV7-8,.,CASSRRGLAGVTENIQYF,TGTGCCAGCAGCCGGCGCGGGCTAGCGGGAGTTACGGAAAACATTCAGTACTTC